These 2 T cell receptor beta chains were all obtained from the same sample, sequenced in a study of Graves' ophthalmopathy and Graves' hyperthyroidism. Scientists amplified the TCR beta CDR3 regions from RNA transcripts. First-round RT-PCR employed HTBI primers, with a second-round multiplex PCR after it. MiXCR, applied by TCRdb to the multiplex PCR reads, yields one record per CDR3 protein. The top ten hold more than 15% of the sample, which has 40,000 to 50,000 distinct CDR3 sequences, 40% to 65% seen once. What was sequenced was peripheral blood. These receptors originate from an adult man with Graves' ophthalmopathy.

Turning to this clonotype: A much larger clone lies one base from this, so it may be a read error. CDR3 in amino acids: CASSLWGGESIQYF. CDR3 bases: TGTGCCAGCAGCTTGTGGGGGGGAGAAAGCATTCAGTACTTC. The genes are TRBV5-6 and TRBJ2-4, with TRBD2 matching 7 bases. There are 14 residues in the CDR3. Germline V gene lookup returns CDR1 SGHDT and CDR2 YYEEEE. The trim removed 1 base at V and 9 bases at J, leaving 7 bases unmatched. The full variable domain, in which reference TRBV5-6 and TRBJ2-4 provide the parts outside the CDR3, is DAGVTQSPTHLIKTRGQQVTLRCSPKSGHDTVSWYQQALGQGPQFIFQYYEEEERQRGNFPDRFSGHQFPNYSSELNVNALLLGDSALYLCASSLWGGESIQYFGAGTRLSVL.

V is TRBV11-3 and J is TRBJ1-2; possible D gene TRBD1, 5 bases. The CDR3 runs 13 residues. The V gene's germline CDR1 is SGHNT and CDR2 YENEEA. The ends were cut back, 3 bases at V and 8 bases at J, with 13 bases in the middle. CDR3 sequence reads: CASSFPGGDGYTF. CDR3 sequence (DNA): TGTGCCAGCAGCTTTCCTGGGGGAGACGGCTACACCTTC. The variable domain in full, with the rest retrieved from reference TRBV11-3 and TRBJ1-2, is EAGVVQSPRYKIIEKKQPVAFWCNPISGHNTLYWYLQNLGQGPELLIRYENEEAVDDSQLPKDRFSAERLKGVDSTLKIQPAELGDSAVYLCASSFPGGDGYTFGSGTRLTVV.